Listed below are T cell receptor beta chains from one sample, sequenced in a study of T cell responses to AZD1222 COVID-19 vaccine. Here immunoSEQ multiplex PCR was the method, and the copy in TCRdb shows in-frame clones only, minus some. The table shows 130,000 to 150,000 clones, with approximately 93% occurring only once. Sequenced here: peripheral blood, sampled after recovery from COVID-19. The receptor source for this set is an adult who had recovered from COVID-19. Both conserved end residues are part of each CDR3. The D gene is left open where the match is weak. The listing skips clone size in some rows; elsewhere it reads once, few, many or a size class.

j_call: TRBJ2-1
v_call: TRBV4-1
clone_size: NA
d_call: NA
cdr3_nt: TGCGCCAGCAGCCAAGCATTAGACAGTCGATTTTACAATGAGCAGTTCTTC
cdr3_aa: CASSQALDSRFYNEQFF

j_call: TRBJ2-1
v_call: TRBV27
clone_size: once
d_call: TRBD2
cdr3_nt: TGTGCCAGCAGTCTCGGACTAGCGGGACAGGGGCAGTTCTTC
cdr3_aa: CASSLGLAGQGQFF

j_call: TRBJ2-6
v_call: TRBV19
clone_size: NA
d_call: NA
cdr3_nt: TGTGCCAGTAGTATACTGCCAGGGAACTCTGGGGCCAACGTCCTGACTTTC
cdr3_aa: CASSILPGNSGANVLTF

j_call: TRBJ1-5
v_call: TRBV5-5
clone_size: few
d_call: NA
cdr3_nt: TGTGCCAGCAGCCCCCAACTAGGGGCTGCTAATAGCAATCAGCCCCAGCATTTT
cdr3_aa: CASSPQLGAANSNQPQHF

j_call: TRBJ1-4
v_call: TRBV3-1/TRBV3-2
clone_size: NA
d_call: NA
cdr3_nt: TGTGCCAGCAGCCCAGGCACAACTAATGAAAAACTGTTTTTT
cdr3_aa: CASSPGTTNEKLFF

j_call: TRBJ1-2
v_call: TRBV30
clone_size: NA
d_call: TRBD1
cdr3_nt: TGTGCCTGGAGGGGGACAGGGAAGAGTAGCGGCTACACCTTC
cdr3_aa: CAWRGTGKSSGYTF

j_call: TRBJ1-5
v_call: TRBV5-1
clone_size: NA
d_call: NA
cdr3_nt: TGCGCCAGCAGCTTGGAAGGAACGTACCATCAGCCCCAGCATTTT
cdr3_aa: CASSLEGTYHQPQHF

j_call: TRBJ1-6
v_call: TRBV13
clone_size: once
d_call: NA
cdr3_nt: TGTGCCAGCAGCCCCGGGGGGGGCTCCTATAATTCACCCCTCCACTTT
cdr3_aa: CASSPGGGSYNSPLHF

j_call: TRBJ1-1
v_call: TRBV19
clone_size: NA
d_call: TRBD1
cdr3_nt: TGTGCCAGTTGCACCCCAGGGGGCGCGAACACTGAAGCTTTCTTT
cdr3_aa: CASCTPGGANTEAFF

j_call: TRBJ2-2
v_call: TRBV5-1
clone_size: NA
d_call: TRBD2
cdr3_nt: TGCGCCAGCAGCTCAAACGCTGGACTAGCGTCCACCGGGGAGCTGTTTTTT
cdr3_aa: CASSSNAGLASTGELFF

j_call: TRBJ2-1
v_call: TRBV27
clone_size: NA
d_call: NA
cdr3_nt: TGTGCCAGCAGAGGAACCGGGACTCTTTCCTACAATGAGCAGTTCTTC
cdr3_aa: CASRGTGTLSYNEQFF

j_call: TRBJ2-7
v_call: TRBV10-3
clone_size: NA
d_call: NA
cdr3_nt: TGTGCCATCAGTGGGGCAGGGGAATACGAGCAGTACTTC
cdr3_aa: CAISGAGEYEQYF

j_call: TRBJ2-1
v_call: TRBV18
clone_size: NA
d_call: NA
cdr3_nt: TGTGCCAGCTCACCAGGTAGCTCCTACAATGAGCAGTTCTTC
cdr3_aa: CASSPGSSYNEQFF

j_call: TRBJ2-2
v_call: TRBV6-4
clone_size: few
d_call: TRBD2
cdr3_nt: TGTGCCAGCAGTGCCCACTTAGCGGGAGCGAACACCGGGGAGCTGTTTTTT
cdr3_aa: CASSAHLAGANTGELFF

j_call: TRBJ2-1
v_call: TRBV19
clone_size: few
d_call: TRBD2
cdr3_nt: TGTGCCAGTAGTATAGACCTCCCAGGGACTAGCGGGGGTAGGTGGGAGCAGTTCTTC
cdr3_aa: CASSIDLPGTSGGRWEQFF

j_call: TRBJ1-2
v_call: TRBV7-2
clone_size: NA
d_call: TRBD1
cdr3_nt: TGTGCCAGCAGCGCCAACAGGGGTGTTGGCTACACCTTC
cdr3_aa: CASSANRGVGYTF

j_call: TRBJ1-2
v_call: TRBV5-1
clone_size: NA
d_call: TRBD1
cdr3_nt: TGCGCCAGCAGCTACTTCACAGGGGCCCGCACCTATGGCTACACCTTC
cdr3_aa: CASSYFTGARTYGYTF

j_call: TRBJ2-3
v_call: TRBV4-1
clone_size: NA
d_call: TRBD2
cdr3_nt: TGCGCCAGCAGCCAGGCCTCCGGACTAGCGTTTAGCACAGATACGCAGTATTTT
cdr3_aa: CASSQASGLAFSTDTQYF

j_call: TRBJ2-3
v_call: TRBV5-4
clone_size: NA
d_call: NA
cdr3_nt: TGTGCCAGCAGCGCGGCCGGGCTGGGTATTGGAGTGATGGATACGCAGTATTTT
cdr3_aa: CASSAAGLGIGVMDTQYF

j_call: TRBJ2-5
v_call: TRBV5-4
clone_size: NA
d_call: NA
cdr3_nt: TGTGCCAGCAGGCGGTCTTCGGGGGGCGAAGAGACCCAGTACTTC
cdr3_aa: CASRRSSGGEETQYF

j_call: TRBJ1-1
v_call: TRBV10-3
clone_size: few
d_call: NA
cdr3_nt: TGTGCCATCAGTGACAGAGTGAACACTGAAGCTTTCTTT
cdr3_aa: CAISDRVNTEAFF

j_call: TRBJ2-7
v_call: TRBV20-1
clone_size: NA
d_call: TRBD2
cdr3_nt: TGCAGTGCTAGTTTTAGCGGGACGGAGTCCTACGAGCAGTACTTC
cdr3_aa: CSASFSGTESYEQYF

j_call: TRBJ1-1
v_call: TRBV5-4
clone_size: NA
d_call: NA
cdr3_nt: TGTGCCAGCAGCCAGGATACAGCGGATCCTGAAGCTTTCTTT
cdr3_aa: CASSQDTADPEAFF

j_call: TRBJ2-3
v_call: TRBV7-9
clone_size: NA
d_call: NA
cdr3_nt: TGTGCCAGCAGACGTACGCCGGGTACCGCAGATACGCAGTATTTT
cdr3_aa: CASRRTPGTADTQYF

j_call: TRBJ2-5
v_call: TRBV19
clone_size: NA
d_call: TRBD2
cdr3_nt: TGTGCCAGTACCCCAGCGGGAGGGCCCCAAGAGACCCAGTACTTC
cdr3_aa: CASTPAGGPQETQYF

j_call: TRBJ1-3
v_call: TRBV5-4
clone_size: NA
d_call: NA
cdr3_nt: TGTGCCAGCAGCTTGGGGGGGAACTCTGGAAACACCATATATTTT
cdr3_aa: CASSLGGNSGNTIYF

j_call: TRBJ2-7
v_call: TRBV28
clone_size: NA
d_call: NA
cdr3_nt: TGTGCCAGCAGTGTTGAGGACGAGCAGTACTTC
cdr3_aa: CASSVEDEQYF

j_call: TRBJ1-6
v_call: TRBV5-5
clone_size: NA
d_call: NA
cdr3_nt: TGTGCCAGCAGCCTTCTTCTGGGGGGATCAGGGGTAACTTCACCCCTCCACTTT
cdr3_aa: CASSLLLGGSGVTSPLHF

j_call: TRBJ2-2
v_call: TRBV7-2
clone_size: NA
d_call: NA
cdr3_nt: TGTGCCAGCAGCCCGCTCTGGGGGGAGCTGTTTTTT
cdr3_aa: CASSPLWGELFF

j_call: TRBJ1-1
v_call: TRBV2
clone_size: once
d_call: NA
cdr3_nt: TGTGCCAGCAGGGCCAACAGGGTGGGGACTGAAGCTTTCTTT
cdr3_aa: CASRANRVGTEAFF

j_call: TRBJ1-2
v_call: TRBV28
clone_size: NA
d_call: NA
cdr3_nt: TGTGCCAGCAGCGTCGTACAGACTAGAGGCTACACCTTC
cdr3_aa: CASSVVQTRGYTF

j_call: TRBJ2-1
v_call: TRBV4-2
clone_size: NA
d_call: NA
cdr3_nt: TGTGCCAGCAGCCGCCTCCCGGGAGCCGCCTACAATGAGCAGTTCTTC
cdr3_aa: CASSRLPGAAYNEQFF

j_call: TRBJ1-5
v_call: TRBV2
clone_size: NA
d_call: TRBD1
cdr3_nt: TGTGCCAGCAGTGACCGGACAGGGGTCGGCAATCAGCCCCAGCATTTT
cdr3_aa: CASSDRTGVGNQPQHF

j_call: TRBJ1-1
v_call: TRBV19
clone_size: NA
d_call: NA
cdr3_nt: TGTGCCAGTAGTCCCCACCGGGACCCCTATGAAGCTTTCTTT
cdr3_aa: CASSPHRDPYEAFF

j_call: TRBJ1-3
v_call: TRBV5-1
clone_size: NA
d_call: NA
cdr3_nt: TGCGCCAGCAGCTTGACCTCGACAGGCTCTGGAAACACCATATATTTT
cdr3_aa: CASSLTSTGSGNTIYF

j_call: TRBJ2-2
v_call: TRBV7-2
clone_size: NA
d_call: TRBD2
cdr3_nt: TGTGCCAGCAGCTTAGGGGCTAGCGGTAGATATGGCGGGGAGCTGTTTTTT
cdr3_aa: CASSLGASGRYGGELFF

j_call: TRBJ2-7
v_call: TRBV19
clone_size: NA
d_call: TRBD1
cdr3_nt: TGTGCCAGTAGTACAGGGACAGCCGAGCAGTACTTC
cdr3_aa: CASSTGTAEQYF

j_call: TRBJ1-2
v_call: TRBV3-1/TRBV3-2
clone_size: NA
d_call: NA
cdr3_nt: TGTGCCAGCAGCCAAGATCCCGGATACGCGAGGGGCTACACCTTC
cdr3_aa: CASSQDPGYARGYTF

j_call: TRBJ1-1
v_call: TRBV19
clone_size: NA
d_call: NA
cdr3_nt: TGTGCCAGTAGTATTCGCCGGGACACTGAAGCTTTCTTT
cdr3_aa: CASSIRRDTEAFF

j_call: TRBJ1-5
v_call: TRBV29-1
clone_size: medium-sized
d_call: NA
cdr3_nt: TGCAGCGTTGAACAAACCAACGACATCAGCCGGGCTCAGCCCCAGCATTTT
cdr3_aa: CSVEQTNDISRAQPQHF

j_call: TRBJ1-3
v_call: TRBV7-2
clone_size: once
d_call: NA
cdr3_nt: TGTGCCAGCAGCTTAGTGGGTTCTGGAAACACCATATATTTT
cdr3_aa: CASSLVGSGNTIYF

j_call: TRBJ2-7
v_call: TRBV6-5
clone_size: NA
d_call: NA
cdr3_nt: TGTGCCAGCAGCCTAGGGGGGAGGTCCTCCTACGAGCAGTACTTC
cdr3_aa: CASSLGGRSSYEQYF

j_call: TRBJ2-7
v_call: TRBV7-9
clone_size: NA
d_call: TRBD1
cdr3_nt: TGTGCCAGCAGTTTAGGGACAGCTACCTACGAGCAGTACTTC
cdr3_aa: CASSLGTATYEQYF

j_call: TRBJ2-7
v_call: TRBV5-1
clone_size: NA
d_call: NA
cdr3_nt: TGCGCCAGCAGCTCCGGGACAAATTACGAGCAGTACTTC
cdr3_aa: CASSSGTNYEQYF

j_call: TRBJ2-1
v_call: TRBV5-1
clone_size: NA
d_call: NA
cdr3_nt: TGCGCCAGCAGCTTAAAGGGGGGCGGATACAATGAGCAGTTCTTC
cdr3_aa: CASSLKGGGYNEQFF

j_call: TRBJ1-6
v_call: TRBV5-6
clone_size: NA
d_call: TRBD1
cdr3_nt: TGTGCCAGCAGCCCTCGGACAGGGGGGAATTCACCCCTCCACTTT
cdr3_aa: CASSPRTGGNSPLHF

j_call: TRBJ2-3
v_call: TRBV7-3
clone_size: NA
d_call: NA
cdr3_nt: TGTGCCAGCAGCCAGCGCGGTACCTACACAGATACGCAGTATTTT
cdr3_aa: CASSQRGTYTDTQYF

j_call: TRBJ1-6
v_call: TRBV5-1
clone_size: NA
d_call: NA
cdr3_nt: TGCGCCAGCAGCTTGCGCATCGCGACGGACGGTGGTCCCCTCCACTTT
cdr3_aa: CASSLRIATDGGPLHF

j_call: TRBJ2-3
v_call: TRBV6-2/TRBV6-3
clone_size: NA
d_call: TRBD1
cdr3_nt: TGTGCCAGCAGTTATCAACCGGGACAGCCAAGAGAGAGACCTCAGTATTTT
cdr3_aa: CASSYQPGQPRERPQYF

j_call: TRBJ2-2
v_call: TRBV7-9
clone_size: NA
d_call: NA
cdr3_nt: TGTGCCAGCGGAGGGACAGCCGGGGAGCTGTTTTTT
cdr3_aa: CASGGTAGELFF

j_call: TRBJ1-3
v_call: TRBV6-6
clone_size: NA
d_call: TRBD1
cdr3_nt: TGTGCCAGCAGTTCCCAGGGGGACTCTGGAAACACCATATATTTT
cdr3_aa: CASSSQGDSGNTIYF

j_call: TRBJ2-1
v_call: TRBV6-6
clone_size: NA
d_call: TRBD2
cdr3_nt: TGTGCCAGCAGTCCTCCGCTGGGGTTAGCGGGAGGGTTCAATGAGCAGTTCTTC
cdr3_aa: CASSPPLGLAGGFNEQFF

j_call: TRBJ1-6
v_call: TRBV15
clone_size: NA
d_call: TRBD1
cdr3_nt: TGTGCCACCCGGGACAGGGGTAATTCACCCCTCCACTTT
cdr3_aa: CATRDRGNSPLHF